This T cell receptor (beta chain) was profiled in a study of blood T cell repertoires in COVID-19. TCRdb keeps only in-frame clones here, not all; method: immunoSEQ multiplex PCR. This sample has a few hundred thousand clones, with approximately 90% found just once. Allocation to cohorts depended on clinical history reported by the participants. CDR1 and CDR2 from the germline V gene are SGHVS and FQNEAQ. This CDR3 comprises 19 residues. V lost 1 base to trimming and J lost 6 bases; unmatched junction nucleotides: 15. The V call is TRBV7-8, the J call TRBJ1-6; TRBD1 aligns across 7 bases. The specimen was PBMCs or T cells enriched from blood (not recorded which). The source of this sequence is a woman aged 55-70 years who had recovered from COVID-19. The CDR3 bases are TGTGCCAGCAGCTTAGGAATCATCGGACAGGCCGTCTTTAATTCACCCCTCCACTTT. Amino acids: CASSLGIIGQAVFNSPLHF.